This T cell receptor (beta chain) was recorded in a study of T cell responses to AZD1222 COVID-19 vaccine. Study at large: Doses given second, at about 4 or about 12 weeks, were pooled. Findings and caveats of the study: Donors were mostly white British, more females; clonal diversity possibly underestimated.

Trimming took off 1 base at V and 2 bases at J, with 11 bases between the two ends. This CDR3 is built from 16 residues. Germline V lookup: CDR1 LNHNV, CDR2 YYDKDF (reference sequence). On this clone: Its antigen is as yet unknown.

TCRdb keeps only in-frame clones here, not all; method: immunoSEQ multiplex PCR. The sample includes approximately 120,000 clones, about 89% of them seen just once. This sample comprised peripheral blood, obtained on day 0 of AZD1222 vaccination. This TCR was sampled from an adult in good health. The chain couples TRBV15 to TRBJ2-2; either TRBD1 or TRBD2 may fit D (5 bases each). CDR3 amino acids: CATSRGRDENTGELFF. The CDR3 bases are TGTGCCACCAGCAGAGGTCGGGACGAAAACACCGGGGAGCTGTTTTTT. The entire variable domain, with the rest obtained from reference TRBV15 and TRBJ2-2, is as follows: DAMVIQNPRYQVTQFGKPVTLSCSQTLNHNVMYWYQQKSSQAPKLLFHYYDKDFNNEADTPDNFQSRRPNTSFCFLDIRSPGLGDTAMYLCATSRGRDENTGELFFGEGSRLTVL.